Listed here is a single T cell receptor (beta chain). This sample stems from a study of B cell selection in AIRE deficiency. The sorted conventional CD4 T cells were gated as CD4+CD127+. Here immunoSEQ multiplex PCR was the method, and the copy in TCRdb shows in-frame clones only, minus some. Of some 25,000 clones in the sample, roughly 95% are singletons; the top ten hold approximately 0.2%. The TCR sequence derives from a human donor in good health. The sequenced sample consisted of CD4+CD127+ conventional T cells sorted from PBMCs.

CDR3 DNA: TGTGCCAGCAGTTTAGGCGGGTCCCCCTATGGCTACACCTTC. The encoded protein is CASSLGGSPYGYTF. The chain links TRBV27 to TRBJ1-2; D is ambiguous. Germline assignment: CDR1 MNHEY and CDR2 SMNVEV (reference sequence). The CDR3 runs to 14 residues. The ends were cut back, 2 bases at V and 4 bases at J, with 11 bases in the middle.